This is a list of T cell receptor beta chains from one sample in a study of cytomegalovirus exposure and HLA in healthy donors. The protocol was immunoSEQ multiplex PCR, while the TCRdb copy is restricted to in-frame clones and leaves out a portion. Here the sample spans 130,000 to 150,000 clones, around four fifths being singletons. Sequencing was carried out using PBMCs. These receptors came from a male donor in good health and CMV-seronegative. Each CDR3 is given with its conserved first and last residue. The D gene is left open where the match is weak. Clone size is given for some rows only: seen once, a few or many times, or a class if the clone is expanded.

v_gene	d_gene	j_gene	abundance	CDR3nt	CDR3aa
TRBV19	TRBD1	TRBJ1-5	.	TGTGCCAGTTCGGACAGGGACAATCAGCCCCAGCATTTT	CASSDRDNQPQHF
TRBV7-9	.	TRBJ1-1	.	TGTGCCAGCAGCTTAGCGCAGGGGTACACTGAAGCTTTCTTT	CASSLAQGYTEAFF
TRBV18	TRBD1	TRBJ1-5	.	TGTGCCAGCTCACCAGACAGGGGGAGCAATCAGCCCCAGCATTTT	CASSPDRGSNQPQHF
TRBV6-6	TRBD1	TRBJ2-7	.	TGTGCCAGCAGTTATGACAGGGACTACGAGCAGTACTTC	CASSYDRDYEQYF
TRBV6-5	TRBD1	TRBJ2-7	.	TGTGCCAGCAGTTACTATAAGGGGGCTTCCTACGAGCAGTACTTC	CASSYYKGASYEQYF
TRBV19	.	TRBJ2-1	.	TGTGCCAGTAGTATAGGGTCCCAGAACAATGAGCAGTTCTTC	CASSIGSQNNEQFF
TRBV18	.	TRBJ1-6	few	TGTGCCAGCTCACATGGACAGTCCTATAATTCACCCCTCCACTTT	CASSHGQSYNSPLHF
TRBV4-1	TRBD2	TRBJ2-2	.	TGCGCCAGCAGCCAAACAGCGGGGGCCAACACCGGGGAGCTGTTTTTT	CASSQTAGANTGELFF
TRBV6-5	.	TRBJ2-2	once	TGTGCTATAGGGGCAGCGAACACCGGGGAGCTGTTTTTT	CAIGAANTGELFF
TRBV29-1	.	TRBJ1-3	.	TGCAGCGTTGTCCCCAGGGACTCTGGAAACACCATATATTTT	CSVVPRDSGNTIYF
TRBV14	TRBD1	TRBJ1-2	once	TGTGCCAGCAGCCATACCCGGGACAGAGCCTATGGCTACACCTTC	CASSHTRDRAYGYTF
TRBV9	.	TRBJ2-2	.	TGTGCCAGCAGCGTAGCTGGAGGGAGGAACACCGGGGAGCTGTTTTTT	CASSVAGGRNTGELFF
TRBV27	TRBD1	TRBJ1-6	.	TGTGCCAGCAGTTTAAACTCAGGGGGCTACAATTCACCCCTCCACTTT	CASSLNSGGYNSPLHF
TRBV13	TRBD2	TRBJ2-7	.	TGTGCCAGCAGCTCACGGACTAGGGACTACGAGCAGTACTTC	CASSSRTRDYEQYF
TRBV7-8	.	TRBJ1-2	once	TGTGCCAGCAGCTCGACACCGATTTATGGCTACACCTTC	CASSSTPIYGYTF
TRBV4-1	TRBD2	TRBJ2-1	.	TGCGCCAGCAGCCAACACCCCTTAGCGGGGGAGGACAATGAGCAGTTCTTC	CASSQHPLAGEDNEQFF
TRBV6-5	TRBD1	TRBJ1-2	few	TGTGCCAGCGGAACCGGGACAGGCGGCTACACCTTC	CASGTGTGGYTF
TRBV6-1	TRBD1	TRBJ1-1	.	TGTGCCACCAAAAAGGGACAGAACATGAACACTGAAGCTTTCTTT	CATKKGQNMNTEAFF
TRBV9	.	TRBJ2-1	.	TGTGCCAGCAGCGTAGCGGGGGATTCCTACAATGAGCAGTTCTTC	CASSVAGDSYNEQFF
TRBV7-8	.	TRBJ2-7	once	TGTGCCAGCAGCGGCGGGATCTCCTACGAGCAGTACTTC	CASSGGISYEQYF
TRBV2	TRBD1	TRBJ2-2	.	TGTGCCAGCATTTCTCCGGGACAGGGAGGGGCCGGGGAGCTGTTTTTT	CASISPGQGGAGELFF
TRBV5-1	.	TRBJ1-5	.	TGCGCCAGCAGCCTTGGACAGTCCGGTCAGCCCCAGCATTTT	CASSLGQSGQPQHF
TRBV18	.	TRBJ1-2	.	TGTGCCAGCTCACCACCAGGGAGGGAACATGGCTACACCTTC	CASSPPGREHGYTF
TRBV30	.	TRBJ2-2	.	TGTGCCTGGAGTGACCCCGGGGGAGCGAACACCGGGGAGCTGTTTTTT	CAWSDPGGANTGELFF
TRBV27	.	TRBJ1-2	.	TGTGCCAGCAGTCCCAATTCAGGATTTAACTATGGCTACACCTTC	CASSPNSGFNYGYTF
TRBV19	.	TRBJ1-5	.	TGTGCCAGTACTCTAAACCGCCGGGGAAATCAGCCCCAGCATTTT	CASTLNRRGNQPQHF
TRBV11-2	.	TRBJ1-4	.	TGTGCCAGCAGCCCGTCGGGGCGGGGTGCAACTAATGAAAAACTGTTTTTT	CASSPSGRGATNEKLFF
TRBV19	.	TRBJ1-1	.	TGTGCCAGTAGTATAGGGACTAGTGAAGCTTTCTTT	CASSIGTSEAFF
TRBV6-1	.	TRBJ2-7	.	TGTGCCAGCAGTGATCCGGGGGGCGGGTACGAGCAGTACTTC	CASSDPGGGYEQYF
TRBV4-3	.	TRBJ1-4	.	TGCGCCAGCAGCCAAGAACGCAGAAATGAAAAACTGTTTTTT	CASSQERRNEKLFF
TRBV27	.	TRBJ2-4	.	TGTGCCAGCAGTTTAACTCGCCCAGGGGCCTATTTAGCCAAAAACATTCAGTACTTC	CASSLTRPGAYLAKNIQYF
TRBV13	TRBD1	TRBJ2-7	.	TGTGCCAGCAGCGTGGGACAGCTTGAGGGGGCAGTTTCCTACGAGCAGTACTTC	CASSVGQLEGAVSYEQYF
TRBV6-1	TRBD1	TRBJ1-2	.	TGTGCCAGCAGTGAAGTGTCCGGGGACAGGGGACACTATGGCTACACCTTC	CASSEVSGDRGHYGYTF
TRBV18	.	TRBJ1-1	.	TGTGCCAGCTCAATACAGGGGAACACTGAAGCTTTCTTT	CASSIQGNTEAFF
TRBV7-9	TRBD2	TRBJ2-7	.	TGTGCCAGCACCTGGGGGGGTTACTACGAGCAGTACTTC	CASTWGGYYEQYF
TRBV4-2	TRBD1	TRBJ1-2	few	TGTGCCAGCAGCCCAGAGGGGACAGGGATGGTCTATGGCTACACCTTC	CASSPEGTGMVYGYTF
TRBV15	.	TRBJ2-3	.	TGTGCCACCAGCAGAGCAGCTAGCGGCACAGATACGCAGTATTTT	CATSRAASGTDTQYF
TRBV30	.	TRBJ2-2	.	TGTGCCTGGACCATAGTAACCCCTGGGGAGCTGTTTTTT	CAWTIVTPGELFF
TRBV7-9	TRBD2	TRBJ2-1	once	TGTGCCAGCAGCTTAGTTCGGACTAGCGGGATACCGACCCATGAGCAGTTCTTC	CASSLVRTSGIPTHEQFF
TRBV28	TRBD1	TRBJ2-5	.	TGTGCCAGCACCAAGACAGGGAGTGAGGAGACCCAGTACTTC	CASTKTGSEETQYF
TRBV18	TRBD2	TRBJ2-7	.	TGTGCCAGCTCAGCGAACGGCGAGTCTAGCGGGATTAGCTCCTACGAGCAGTACTTC	CASSANGESSGISSYEQYF
TRBV6-1	TRBD1	TRBJ2-7	.	TGTGCCAGCAGTGCCGGACAGGGAGCTAACTACGAGCAGTACTTC	CASSAGQGANYEQYF
TRBV6-5	.	TRBJ1-2	.	TGTACGTCGGGGACAACATATGGCTACACCTTC	CTSGTTYGYTF
TRBV5-1	TRBD1	TRBJ2-3	.	TGCGCCAGCAGCTCTGACAGGGGCCCCAAACCCAAGGTCGATTACACAGATACGCAGTATTTT	CASSSDRGPKPKVDYTDTQYF
TRBV5-8	TRBD2	TRBJ2-3	.	TGTGCCAGCAGCGCTTGGCGCCGGGAGGCAGATACGCAGTATTTT	CASSAWRREADTQYF
TRBV5-1	.	TRBJ1-2	.	TGCGCCAGCAGCTCCACTCCTTTCTCTGGCTACACCTTC	CASSSTPFSGYTF
TRBV14	.	TRBJ2-2	few	TGTGCCAGCAGCCAAGGAGGGACAAGGACCGGGGAGCTGTTTTTT	CASSQGGTRTGELFF
TRBV6-1	TRBD2	TRBJ2-7	.	TGTGCCAGCAGGGGGGGGTCCTACGAGCAGTACTTC	CASRGGSYEQYF
TRBV7-2	.	TRBJ2-7	.	TGTGCCAGCAGCCAGACTCGCCTATACGAGCAGTACTTC	CASSQTRLYEQYF
TRBV7-9	.	TRBJ1-1	.	TGTGCCAGCAGCTTTCACTACACTGAAGCTTTCTTT	CASSFHYTEAFF
TRBV27	.	TRBJ1-1	once	TGTGCCAGCACAACCGCTCTATCGAACACTGAAGCTTTCTTT	CASTTALSNTEAFF
TRBV5-1	TRBD2	TRBJ2-5	.	TGCGCCAGCAGCCAAGGACTAGCCCCGTACCAAGAGACCCAGTACTTC	CASSQGLAPYQETQYF
TRBV5-1	.	TRBJ1-4	.	TGCGCCAGCAGCCCCTCGGGGAGGAATGAAAAACTGTTTTTT	CASSPSGRNEKLFF
TRBV23-1	TRBD2	TRBJ2-1	.	TGCGCCAGCAGTCACACCGGGACTAGCGGGTGGAGCTCCTACAATGAGCAGTTCTTC	CASSHTGTSGWSSYNEQFF
TRBV18	.	TRBJ1-4	.	TGTGCCAGCTCACGTGGGCCGTCAACTAATGAAAAACTGTTTTTT	CASSRGPSTNEKLFF
TRBV29-1	TRBD1	TRBJ1-1	.	TGCAGCGTGAACAGGGGTGAGACTGAAGCTTTCTTT	CSVNRGETEAFF
TRBV7-7	TRBD1	TRBJ2-3	.	TGTGCCAGCAGCCAAAAATGGACAGGGCGCACAGATACGCAGTATTTT	CASSQKWTGRTDTQYF
TRBV14	TRBD2	TRBJ2-1	.	TGTGCCAGCAGCGATAGCGGGATAGCAAACAATGAGCAGTTCTTC	CASSDSGIANNEQFF